A selection of T cell receptor beta chains follows, all from one sample in a study of monozygotic twins with inflammatory bowel disease. From the 5' RACE reads, TCRdb lists one entry per CDR3 protein and no DNA. The sample's table shows a few hundred thousand distinct CDR3 sequences. The sequencing sample was made of blood. The origin of the receptors is a human donor with ulcerative colitis or Crohn's disease, or a healthy co-twin of an affected twin (not recorded which). CDR3s include the opening cysteine and the closing phenylalanine or tryptophan.

j_call	cdr3_length	v_call	cdr3_aa
TRBJ1-5	15	TRBV4-2	CASSQDTRVAQPQHF
TRBJ2-3	15	TRBV6-5	CASIFKGASTDTQYF
TRBJ2-7	14	TRBV20-1	CSARDRDWTYEQYF
TRBJ1-4	17	TRBV7-9	CASSPDMSRTTNEKLFF
TRBJ1-1	16	TRBV6-5	CASSNVRTRMNTEAFF
TRBJ1-5	16	TRBV6-1	CASRMNGVAGNQPQHF
TRBJ2-5	13	TRBV27	CASSFLPMETQYF
TRBJ2-7	15	TRBV7-8	CASSFGTGTFYEQYF
TRBJ2-3	15	TRBV6-5	CASSYLGGPHNPQYF
TRBJ1-5	14	TRBV10-3	CAISATGGHQPQHF
TRBJ2-1	14	TRBV10-3	CAISGTGGIDEQFF